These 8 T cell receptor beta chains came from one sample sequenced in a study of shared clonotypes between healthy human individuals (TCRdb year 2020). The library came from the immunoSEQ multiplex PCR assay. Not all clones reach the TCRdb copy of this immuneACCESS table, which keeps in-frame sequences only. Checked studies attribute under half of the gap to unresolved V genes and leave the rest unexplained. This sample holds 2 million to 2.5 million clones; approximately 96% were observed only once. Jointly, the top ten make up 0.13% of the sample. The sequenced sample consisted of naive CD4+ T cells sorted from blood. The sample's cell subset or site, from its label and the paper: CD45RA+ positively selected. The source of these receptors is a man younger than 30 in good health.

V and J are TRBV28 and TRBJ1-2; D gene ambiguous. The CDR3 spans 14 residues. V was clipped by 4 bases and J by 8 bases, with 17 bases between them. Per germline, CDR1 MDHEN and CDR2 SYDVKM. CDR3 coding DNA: TGTGCCAGCAGTTCTTTAGGCTCCCTCGGCGGCTACACCTTC. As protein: CASSSLGSLGGYTF.

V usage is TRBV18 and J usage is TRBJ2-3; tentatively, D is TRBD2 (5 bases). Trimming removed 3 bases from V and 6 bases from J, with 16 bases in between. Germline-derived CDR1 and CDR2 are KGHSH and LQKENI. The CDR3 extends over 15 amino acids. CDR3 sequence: CASSPSSPRGDTQYF. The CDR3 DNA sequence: TGTGCCAGCTCACCCTCAAGTCCCCGCGGGGATACGCAGTATTTT.

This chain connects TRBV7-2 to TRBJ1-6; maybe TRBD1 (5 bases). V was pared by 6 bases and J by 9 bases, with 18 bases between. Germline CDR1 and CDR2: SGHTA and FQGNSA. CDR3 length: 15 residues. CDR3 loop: CASRQGGLLISPLHF. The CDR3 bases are TGTGCCAGCAGGCAGGGTGGCCTTTTAATTTCACCCCTCCACTTT.

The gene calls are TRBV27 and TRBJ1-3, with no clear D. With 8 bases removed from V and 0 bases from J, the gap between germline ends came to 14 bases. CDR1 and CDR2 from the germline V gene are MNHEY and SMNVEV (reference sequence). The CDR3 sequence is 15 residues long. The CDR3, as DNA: TGTGCCAGCTCAAGGGAGCCACTCTCTGGAAACACCATATATTTT. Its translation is CASSREPLSGNTIYF.

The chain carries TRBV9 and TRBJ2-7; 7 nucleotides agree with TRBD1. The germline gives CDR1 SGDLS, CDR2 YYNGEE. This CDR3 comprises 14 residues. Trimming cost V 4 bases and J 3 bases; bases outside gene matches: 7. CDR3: CASSPRDRFYEQYF. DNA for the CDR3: TGTGCCAGCAGCCCCCGGGACAGATTCTACGAGCAGTACTTC.

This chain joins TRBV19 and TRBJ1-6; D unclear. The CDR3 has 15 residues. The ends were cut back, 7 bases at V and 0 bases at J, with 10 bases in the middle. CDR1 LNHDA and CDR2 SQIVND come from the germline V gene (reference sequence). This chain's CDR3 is CASNYGSSYNSPLHF. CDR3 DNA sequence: TGTGCCAGTAACTACGGTAGCTCCTATAATTCACCCCTCCACTTT.

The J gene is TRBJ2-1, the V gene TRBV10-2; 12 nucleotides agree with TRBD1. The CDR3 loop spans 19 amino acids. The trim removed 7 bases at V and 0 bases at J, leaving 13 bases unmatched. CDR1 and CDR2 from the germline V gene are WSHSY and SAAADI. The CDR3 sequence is CASKNTGTGGASSYNEQFF. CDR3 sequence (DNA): TGCGCCAGCAAAAACACCGGGACAGGGGGCGCGAGCTCCTACAATGAGCAGTTCTTC.

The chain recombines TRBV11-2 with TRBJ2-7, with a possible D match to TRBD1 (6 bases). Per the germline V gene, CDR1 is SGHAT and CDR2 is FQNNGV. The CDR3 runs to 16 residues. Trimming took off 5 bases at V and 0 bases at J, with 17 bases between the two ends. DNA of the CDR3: TGTGCCAGCAGCCCCCGGGACAACCACTACTCCTACGAGCAGTACTTC. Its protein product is CASSPRDNHYSYEQYF.